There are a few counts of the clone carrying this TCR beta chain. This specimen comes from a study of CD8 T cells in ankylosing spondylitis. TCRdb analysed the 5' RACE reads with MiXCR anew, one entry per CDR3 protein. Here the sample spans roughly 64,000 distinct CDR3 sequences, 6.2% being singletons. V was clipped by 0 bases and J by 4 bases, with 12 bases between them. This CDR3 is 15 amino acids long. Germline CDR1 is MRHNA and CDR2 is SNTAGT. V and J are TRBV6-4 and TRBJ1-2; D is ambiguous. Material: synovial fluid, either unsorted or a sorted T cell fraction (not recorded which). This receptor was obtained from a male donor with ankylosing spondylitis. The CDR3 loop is CASSDSGATSYGYTF. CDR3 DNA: TGTGCCAGCAGTGACTCTGGTGCTACCTCCTATGGCTACACCTTC.